This TCR beta chain emerged from a study of blood T cell repertoires in COVID-19. Across the study: Material from acute and convalescent COVID-19 was sourced from the United States, Italy and Spain. Sample material is recorded as cDNA or gDNA derived from T cells, B-cell-depleted T cells, or PBMCs.

Authors' methods: Nucleated cell number was recorded as an estimate derived from reference gene primer amplification. Profiled with immunoSEQ multiplex PCR; TCRdb holds only in-frame clones, not every one. From that table come the V and J calls and clone size; the DNA was used to work out D and trimming. In the table there are more than 60,000 clones, 90% of which are singletons. V shed 2 bases, J shed 5 bases, and the junction held 5 bases outside the gene matches. This CDR3 contains 14 residues. Germline lookup yields CDR1 SGHRS and CDR2 YFSETQ. This sequence joins TRBV5-1 and TRBJ2-7; 9 bases agree with TRBD1. This clonotype originated in a woman over 75 with active or convalescent COVID-19. Sequenced sample: peripheral blood. The CDR3 loop reads CASSFGQGTHEQYF. CDR3 nucleotides: TGCGCCAGCAGCTTTGGACAGGGGACCCACGAGCAGTACTTC.